This TCR beta chain is drawn from a study of cytomegalovirus exposure and HLA in healthy donors. Study-level points and caveats: According to the study, around 150 TCR beta chains were cytomegalovirus-associated. For TCR beta chains, V- and J-gene trimming was later linked to a missense DCLRE1C variant. It was reported that TCR beta sequences correctly inferred the HLA-A and HLA-B alleles for most subjects. Some public TCRs appeared in many individuals, while most sequences were rare.

Notes on this clone: The antigen remains undetermined.

With 60 Vbeta and 13 Jbeta primers, the PCR was carried out. TCRdb's copy holds only in-frame clones and misses some; the assay was immunoSEQ multiplex PCR. The sample's table shows about 190,000 clones. Trimming left V 2 bases short and J 2 bases short, with 12 bases between. The CDR3 totals 16 residues. The germline V gene has CDR1 SNHLY and CDR2 FYNNEI. The sequence was obtained from a man between 25 and 39 years old in good health and CMV-seronegative. Sequenced input: PBMCs. The rearrangement uses TRBV2 and TRBJ2-2; a weak D match, TRBD2 (6 bases). The CDR3 coding sequence is TGTGCCAGCAGTGAACGGGGGACTTTAAACACCGGGGAGCTGTTTTTT. Protein sequence: CASSERGTLNTGELFF.